What follows are 10 T cell receptor beta chains derived from one specimen sequenced in a study of CD8 T cells in ankylosing spondylitis. From the 5' RACE reads, TCRdb called clonotypes with MiXCR, one entry per CDR3 protein. The sample contains about 160,000 distinct CDR3 sequences, 40% to 50% of which appear only once. Material: synovial fluid, either unsorted or a sorted T cell fraction (not recorded which). These receptors all come from a male donor with ankylosing spondylitis.

This clonotype showed up many times. CDR3 in amino acids: CASSVGGGDTEAFF. The CDR3, as DNA: TGTGCCAGCAGCGTAGGTGGGGGCGACACTGAAGCTTTCTTT. This chain joins TRBV9 and TRBJ1-1; TRBD1 might be the D (6 bases). CDR1 and CDR2 (germline): SGDLS, YYNGEE. This CDR3 has 14 amino acids. The V and J ends lost 0 bases and 3 bases respectively, with 9 bases between them. Using reference TRBV9 and TRBJ1-1 for the parts outside the CDR3, the full variable domain is DSGVTQTPKHLITATGQRVTLRCSPRSGDLSVYWYQQSLDQGLQFLIQYYNGEERAKGNILERFSAQQFPDLHSELNLSSLELGDSALYFCASSVGGGDTEAFFGQGTRLTVV.

V and J are TRBV20-1 and TRBJ1-1; the D is unclear. This CDR3 is built from 14 residues. The germline V gene encodes CDR1 DFQATT and CDR2 SNEGSKA (reference sequence). Trimming left V 6 bases short and J 3 bases short, with 17 bases between. The CDR3 DNA reads as TGCAGTGCCAAGGCGGGGTATTCGGACACTGAAGCTTTCTTT. It yields the protein CSAKAGYSDTEAFF.

The chain uses TRBV27 and TRBJ2-3; D ambiguous. The V and J ends lost 4 bases and 0 bases respectively, with 20 bases between them. Germline V gives CDR1 MNHEY, CDR2 SMNVEV (reference sequence). The CDR3 length is 18 residues. The DNA of the CDR3 is TGTGCCAGCAGTTCGATCCCTATCTGGGTAGAAAGCACAGATACGCAGTATTTT. Encoded protein: CASSSIPIWVESTDTQYF.

This clonotype was observed a few times. This chain connects TRBV7-3 to TRBJ2-5; 7 nucleotides agree with TRBD1. Germline CDR1 and CDR2: SGHTA and FQGTGA. Unmatched junction bases numbered 14, after V lost 5 bases and J lost 5 bases. CDR3 size: 16 residues. The CDR3 region is CASSPNPGTVAETQYF. DNA for the CDR3: TGTGCCAGCAGCCCTAATCCCGGGACAGTGGCGGAGACCCAGTACTTC.

The rearrangement uses TRBV12-3 or TRBV12-4 and TRBJ2-5; TRBD2 is a possible D gene (6 bases). CDR3 length: 15 amino acids. V was shortened by 3 bases and J by 5 bases, with 16 bases between the two germline ends. In DNA, the CDR3 is TGTGCCAGCAGTTTGTTGGGGGGAGCGGCGGAGACCCAGTACTTC. Its protein product is CASSLLGGAAETQYF.

The J gene is TRBJ2-1, the V gene TRBV4-1, with a possible D match to TRBD1 (6 bases). Germline V gives CDR1 MGHRA, CDR2 YSYEKL. This CDR3 contains 18 residues. Trimming left V 4 bases short and J 6 bases short, with 25 bases between. The CDR3 bases are TGCGCCAGCAGCCGACCGTATAACAGGGTAAGGCTGGGCAATGAGCAGTTCTTC. It codes for CASSRPYNRVRLGNEQFF.

The V gene is TRBV7-6, the J gene TRBJ2-1; 7 nucleotides align to TRBD1. This CDR3 has 16 amino acids. The germline CDR1 and CDR2 sequences are SGHVS and FNYEAQ. With 5 bases clipped from V and 7 bases from J, the junction kept 14 bases outside the gene matches. The DNA of the CDR3 is TGTGCCAGCAGCGGCCGACAGGGCCGTCTTGGGAATGAGCAGTTCTTC. It translates to CASSGRQGRLGNEQFF.

This clonotype was observed a few times. A read error may produce the germline difference seen at one junction end. CDR3 bases: TGTGCCAGCAGTTCACTGTCCCGTATCTTC. This encodes CASSSLSRIF. The gene calls are TRBV12-3 or TRBV12-4 and TRBJ2-1; the D is unclear. The CDR3 sequence is 10 residues long.

Ten or more counts support this clonotype. CDR3 DNA sequence: TGTGCCAGCAGCCCCCCACAGGTACACAGGGGGTACTACGAGCAGTACTTC. Its translation is CASSPPQVHRGYYEQYF. This chain joins TRBV28 and TRBJ2-7; 8 bases are shared with TRBD1. The ends lost 6 bases at V and 3 bases at J; junction bases unmatched: 16. CDR3 length: 17 amino acids. CDR1 is MDHEN and CDR2 is SYDVKM in the germline V gene.

Here the CDR3 DNA reads TGCGCCAGCAGCCAAGTCCCAGGTGACTATGGCTACACCTTC. Translating gives CASSQVPGDYGYTF. The chain joins TRBV4-1 to TRBJ1-2; D unclear. From germline, CDR1 is MGHRA and CDR2 YSYEKL. The length of the CDR3 is 14 residues. Trimming cost V 1 base and J 3 bases, with 9 bases left between them.